Listed below are T cell receptor beta chains from one sample, sequenced in a study of blood T cell repertoires in COVID-19. TCRdb's copy holds only in-frame clones and misses some; the assay was immunoSEQ multiplex PCR. This table has around 280,000 clones, more than 75% appearing once. Sequenced input: peripheral blood. These receptors were taken from a young woman who had recovered from COVID-19. CDR3s include the opening cysteine and the closing phenylalanine or tryptophan. The D gene is left open where the match is weak. Where a row states a size, it is once, few, many or the class of an expanded clone; other rows omit it.

D,size,J,V,DNA,CDR3
TRBD1,once,TRBJ1-1,TRBV4-1,TGCGCCAGCAGCCTCGACAGGGTAAGTGGTGAAGCTTTCTTT,CASSLDRVSGEAFF
TRBD1,NA,TRBJ2-7,TRBV30,TGTGCCTGGGACAGGGCCAGGGAGCAGTACTTC,CAWDRAREQYF
NA,NA,TRBJ2-5,TRBV30,TGTGCCTGGATCGAGGGTATGGAGACCCAGTACTTC,CAWIEGMETQYF
NA,NA,TRBJ1-6,TRBV19,TGTGCCAGTAGTGCCGACGGGAATAATTCACCCCTCCACTTT,CASSADGNNSPLHF
NA,NA,TRBJ2-1,TRBV27,TGTGCCAGCAGCAGGTCGACAGGCATCTCCTACAATGAGCAGTTCTTC,CASSRSTGISYNEQFF
NA,NA,TRBJ2-1,TRBV15,TGTGCCACCAGCAGAGTCGGGCAGCGGAGGAGCTCCTACAATGAGCAGTTCTTC,CATSRVGQRRSSYNEQFF
TRBD1,NA,TRBJ2-7,TRBV19,TGTGCCAGTAGTCCGGGACAGGGGTCCTCCTACGAGCAGTACTTC,CASSPGQGSSYEQYF
NA,NA,TRBJ2-5,TRBV6-1,TGTGCCAGCAGTGAATCCAACACCGGACAGAGACAAGAGACCCAGTACTTC,CASSESNTGQRQETQYF
TRBD1,NA,TRBJ1-1,TRBV5-4,TGTGCCAGCAGCTTTCACAGGGGGACGGGCACTGAAGCTTTCTTT,CASSFHRGTGTEAFF
TRBD2,once,TRBJ2-1,TRBV6-6,TGTGCCAGCAAAGGTGGGGGACTACCTCGGGTGAATGAGCAGTTCTTC,CASKGGGLPRVNEQFF
NA,NA,TRBJ1-2,TRBV29-1,TGCAGCGTTAAAACCGGGGGGCCAGCATATGGCTACACCTTC,CSVKTGGPAYGYTF
TRBD2,NA,TRBJ2-1,TRBV7-9,TGTGCCAGCAGCTCCGCCCTAGCGGATTACAATGAGCAGTTCTTC,CASSSALADYNEQFF
NA,NA,TRBJ2-2,TRBV5-5,TGTGCCAGCAGCTTGGTTACTCAGGGCGGGGAGCTGTTTTTT,CASSLVTQGGELFF
TRBD2,NA,TRBJ2-7,TRBV6-5,TGTGCCAGCCAGCGGGAGTTCTACGAGCAGTACTTC,CASQREFYEQYF
TRBD2,once,TRBJ2-7,TRBV27,TGTGCCAGCAGTTTTACTAGCGGCTCCTACGAGCAGTACTTC,CASSFTSGSYEQYF
TRBD2,NA,TRBJ2-5,TRBV2,TGTGCCAGCAGTGAAGCCGCGGGGGAAAAGAAGTACTTC,CASSEAAGEKKYF
TRBD1,NA,TRBJ1-6,TRBV5-1,TGCGCCAGCAGCTTAACAGGGGTAGACTCCTATAATTCACCCCTCCACTTT,CASSLTGVDSYNSPLHF
TRBD2,NA,TRBJ2-7,TRBV18,TGTGCCAGCTCACCCCTAGCGGACTCCTACGAGCAGTACTTC,CASSPLADSYEQYF
NA,NA,TRBJ1-6,TRBV12-3/TRBV12-4,TGTGCCAGCAGTTTATCTCTGGGCTCACCCCTCCACTTT,CASSLSLGSPLHF
NA,NA,TRBJ2-7,TRBV7-9,TGTGCCAGCAGCTTAGCACTCGATCCCTACGAGCAGTACTTC,CASSLALDPYEQYF
TRBD2,few,TRBJ2-1,TRBV5-1,TGCGCCAGCAGACCAACTAGCGGGAGGTTCAATGAGCAGTTCTTC,CASRPTSGRFNEQFF
TRBD1,NA,TRBJ2-7,TRBV29-1,TGCAGCGTTGGCCGGGACAGGGGCAGCGAGCAGTACTTC,CSVGRDRGSEQYF
TRBD1,NA,TRBJ2-1,TRBV5-4,TGTGCCAGCAGCTATCAGGGGGTCAATGAGCAGTTCTTC,CASSYQGVNEQFF
NA,NA,TRBJ1-2,TRBV28,TGTGCCAGCAGTCCCCATGGGCCGACCTATGGCTACACCTTC,CASSPHGPTYGYTF
TRBD2,once,TRBJ2-1,TRBV5-1,TGCGCCACCTCACGCGGGGGGGCCTTAGATGAGCAGTTCTTC,CATSRGGALDEQFF
NA,NA,TRBJ2-1,TRBV11-2,TGTGCCAGCAGCTCAATGGAGGATGAGCAGTTCTTC,CASSSMEDEQFF
NA,NA,TRBJ1-1,TRBV7-9,TGTGCCAGCAGCCCGAGATTGAACACTGAAGCTTTCTTT,CASSPRLNTEAFF
NA,NA,TRBJ2-7,TRBV11-3,TGTGCCAGCAGCTTCGGTGGAGGGTCGACTTTCGAGCAGTACTTC,CASSFGGGSTFEQYF